This T cell receptor (beta chain) originates from a study of cytomegalovirus exposure and HLA in healthy donors. The CDR3 length is 12 residues. V gave up 10 bases and J gave up 5 bases, with 11 bases separating them. Germline lookup yields CDR1 MNHNY and CDR2 SVGAGI (reference sequence). Both 60 Vbeta primers and 13 Jbeta primers went into the PCR. In the original workflow: In a later analysis, some 10 million of approximately 80 million unique beta chains occurred in at least two donors. The repertoire was sequenced with immunoSEQ multiplex PCR; TCRdb's copy has only in-frame clones and lacks some. The DNA was the basis for D and trimming; V, J and clone size are from that table. The sample includes roughly 130,000 clones, around four fifths of them seen just once. About this clone: What it binds is unknown.

Study-wide results and limits: Cytomegalovirus association was assigned to approximately 160 TCR beta chains.

The chain recombines TRBV6-6 with TRBJ1-4; D remains unclear. The sequenced sample was PBMCs. This receptor was obtained from a boy aged 5-17 years in good health and CMV-seronegative. The CDR3 region is CATDSGNEKLFF. The CDR3 DNA is TGTGCCACGGACTCGGGGAATGAAAAACTGTTTTTT.